These 25 T cell receptor beta chains came from one sample sequenced in a study of cytotoxic CD8 clonotypes in ibrutinib-treated CLL. Profiling relied on immunoSEQ multiplex PCR, and the TCRdb table lists in-frame clones only, not all of them. Of approximately 32,000 clones in the sample, around 70% were seen once. This sample comprised PBMCs, obtained before ibrutinib treatment. The receptor source for this set is a human donor with chronic lymphocytic leukemia.

The V call is TRBV13, the J call TRBJ2-2, with 9 nucleotides matching TRBD2. V shed 6 bases, J shed 0 bases, and the junction held 8 bases outside the gene matches. Germline V gene sequence: CDR1 PRHDT, CDR2 FYEKMQ (reference sequence). The CDR3 is 17 residues long. The CDR3 bases are TGTGCCAGCAGAACTTTTCTAGCGGGGTCGAACACCGGGGAGCTGTTTTTT. Protein: CASRTFLAGSNTGELFF.

There are a few counts of this clone. This chain connects TRBV9 to TRBJ1-1; 7 bases are a match to TRBD1. J was trimmed by 7 bases and V by 0 bases; bases with no gene match: 12. The CDR3 length is 16 residues. Per germline, CDR1 SGDLS and CDR2 YYNGEE. The CDR3 protein is CASSVAHTTGRVEAFF. The CDR3 DNA sequence: TGTGCCAGCAGCGTAGCCCATACGACAGGGAGGGTTGAAGCTTTCTTT.

The chain carries TRBV5-1 and TRBJ1-1; the D is unclear. Germline CDR1 is SGHRS and CDR2 is YFSETQ. The length of the CDR3 is 14 residues. Between the trimmed V and J ends, which lost 4 bases and 6 bases, there was a span of 16 bases. CDR3: CASSRRGDPPEAFF. The CDR3 DNA is TGCGCCAGCAGCCGGCGCGGGGATCCCCCTGAAGCTTTCTTT. The variable domain in full, completed from reference TRBV5-1 and TRBJ1-1, reads KAGVTQTPRYLIKTRGQQVTLSCSPISGHRSVSWYQQTPGQGLQFLFEYFSETQRNKGNFPGRFSGRQFSNSRSEMNVSTLELGDSALYLCASSRRGDPPEAFFGQGTRLTVV.

The rearrangement links TRBV11-3 to TRBJ1-5, with D perhaps TRBD1 (5 bases). There are 13 residues in the CDR3. Germline values: CDR1 SGHNT, CDR2 YENEEA. V lost 5 bases and J 7 bases, leaving 12 bases between the germline ends. In DNA, the CDR3 is TGTGCCAGCAGCCACAAGGGGAAACAGCCCCAGCATTTT. Residues: CASSHKGKQPQHF.

This clone was found once. The chain carries TRBV28 and TRBJ2-7, with D tentatively TRBD2 (6 bases). The CDR3 has 12 residues. CDR1 MDHEN and CDR2 SYDVKM come from the germline V gene. Trimming cost V 6 bases and J 4 bases, with 10 bases left between them. The CDR3 is CASSSGRYEQYF. In nucleotides, the CDR3 is TGTGCCAGCAGCAGCGGGCGTTACGAGCAGTACTTC.

V is TRBV7-9 and J is TRBJ2-3; no firm D call. V was trimmed by 1 base and J by 4 bases, leaving 3 bases between them. The CDR3 sequence is 12 residues long. Germline CDR1 and CDR2: SEHNR and FQNEAQ (reference sequence). CDR3 sequence: CASSLVADTQYF. The CDR3, as DNA: TGTGCCAGCAGCTTAGTCGCAGATACGCAGTATTTT.

This sequence joins TRBV28 and TRBJ2-1; TRBD2 matches at 8 bases. Germline CDR1 and CDR2: MDHEN and SYDVKM. CDR3 length equals 13 residues. Losses at the gene ends were 2 bases for V and 10 bases for J; bases not matched to a gene: 4. The CDR3 DNA reads TGTGCCAGCAGTTTAGCGGGAGGACGCGAGCAGTTCTTC. It specifies CASSLAGGREQFF.

This clone appeared a few times. The V call is TRBV27, the J call TRBJ2-7; possibly TRBD1 for D (5 bases). This CDR3 has 13 residues. Germline V gene sequence: CDR1 MNHEY, CDR2 SMNVEV (reference sequence). Trimming removed 0 bases at V and 3 bases at J, with 6 bases between. In DNA form, the CDR3 reads TGTGCCAGCAGTTTATCCACAGGCTACGAGCAGTACTTC. Residues: CASSLSTGYEQYF.

The V call is TRBV19, the J call TRBJ2-1; 7 nucleotides agree with TRBD2. Germline assignment: CDR1 LNHDA and CDR2 SQIVND (reference sequence). Trimming at V came to 3 bases and at J to 4 bases, leaving 3 bases not matched to a gene. CDR3 size: 14 residues. The CDR3 region is CASSMTSQYNEQFF. The CDR3 DNA reads as TGTGCCAGTAGTATGACTAGCCAGTACAATGAGCAGTTCTTC.

The chain recombines TRBV27 with TRBJ1-5, with D possibly TRBD1 on 5 matching bases. The CDR3 is 16 residues long. Trimming left V 6 bases short and J 0 bases short, with 15 bases between. Germline values: CDR1 MNHEY, CDR2 SMNVEV (reference sequence). In DNA, the CDR3 is TGTGCCAGCAGGAGGGACGGATTCTATAGCAATCAGCCCCAGCATTTT. Amino acid sequence: CASRRDGFYSNQPQHF.

J is TRBJ1-5 and V is TRBV30; TRBD1 matches 7 bases. This CDR3 is 17 amino acids long. Per germline, CDR1 GTSNPN and CDR2 SVGIG (reference sequence). V shed 1 base and J 0 bases; nucleotides not matched to a gene: 9. The CDR3 is CAWSATRGTNSNQPQHF. Written as DNA, the CDR3 is TGTGCCTGGAGTGCCACCAGGGGGACTAATAGCAATCAGCCCCAGCATTTT.

At least ten counts were recorded for this clone. The chain carries TRBV7-2 and TRBJ1-1; no clear D gene. Trimming left V 8 bases short and J 10 bases short, with 17 bases between. The CDR3 loop spans 12 amino acids. Germline assignment: CDR1 SGHTA and CDR2 FQGNSA. The CDR3 region has the DNA TGTGCCAGCTTTGAACCGGGGTTTTCAGCTTTCTTT. It yields the protein CASFEPGFSAFF.

This clone occurred once. This rearrangement joins TRBV11-2 to TRBJ2-7; maybe TRBD1 (6 bases). The CDR3 has 15 amino acids. V was pared by 5 bases and J by 0 bases, with 14 bases between. Germline loops: CDR1 SGHAT, CDR2 FQNNGV. The CDR3 nucleotides are TGTGCCAGCAGCCCCGTCCAAGGGGGCTCCTACGAGCAGTACTTC. Its protein product is CASSPVQGGSYEQYF.

The chain carries TRBV6-5 and TRBJ2-1; D may be TRBD2 (5 bases). With 0 bases removed from V and 8 bases from J, the gap between germline ends came to 11 bases. This CDR3 is 14 amino acids long. Per germline, CDR1 MNHEY and CDR2 SVGAGI. CDR3 amino acids: CASSYSSGFDEQFF. The CDR3 DNA sequence: TGTGCCAGCAGTTACTCTTCGGGGTTCGATGAGCAGTTCTTC.

The chain joins TRBV30 to TRBJ2-3; 8 bases align to TRBD2. Unmatched junction bases numbered 5, after V lost 7 bases and J lost 2 bases. CDR3 length: 13 residues. CDR1 GTSNPN and CDR2 SVGIG come from the germline V gene (reference sequence). The chain's CDR3 is CAYSGGDTDTQYF. Here the CDR3 DNA reads TGTGCCTACTCCGGGGGGGACACAGATACGCAGTATTTT.

The J gene is TRBJ1-5, the V gene TRBV4-1; possible D gene TRBD1, 6 bases. The V gene's germline CDR1 is MGHRA and CDR2 YSYEKL. V was shortened by 5 bases and J by 2 bases, with 10 bases between the two germline ends. This CDR3 has 14 residues. The CDR3 reads CASSGGGGNQPQHF. In DNA, the CDR3 is TGCGCCAGCAGCGGAGGGGGGGGCAATCAGCCCCAGCATTTT.

Only a few counts were recorded for this clone. V is TRBV7-3 and J is TRBJ2-3; perhaps TRBD2 as D (6 bases). CDR3 length: 13 residues. In germline, CDR1 is SGHTA, CDR2 FQGTGA. V shed 2 bases and J shed 5 bases, with 8 bases lying between them. The CDR3 loop reads CASSLRREDTQYF. DNA for the CDR3: TGTGCCAGCAGCTTACGGCGGGAAGATACGCAGTATTTT.

This clone was observed once. The genes are TRBV5-1 and TRBJ2-7; 9 nucleotides align to TRBD1. CDR3 size: 15 residues. The J segment lost 3 bases and the V segment lost 4 bases, leaving 8 bases of the junction unmatched. Germline V CDR1 and CDR2: SGHRS, YFSETQ. The CDR3 coding sequence is TGCGCCAGCAGCCTAGGAGGGACAGGGATCTACGAGCAGTACTTC. As protein: CASSLGGTGIYEQYF.

This rearrangement joins TRBV7-3 to TRBJ2-1; 8 nucleotides line up with TRBD2. CDR1 is SGHTA, CDR2 FQGTGA, per germline. Losses at the gene ends were 3 bases for V and 7 bases for J; bases not matched to a gene: 14. The CDR3 length is 17 residues. In DNA form, the CDR3 reads TGTGCCAGCAGCTTGGGTACACCGGGACTAGGAAAGAATGAGCAGTTCTTC. Translation gives CASSLGTPGLGKNEQFF.

This chain joins TRBV28 and TRBJ2-7; D is perhaps TRBD1 (7 bases). Trimming cost V 6 bases and J 12 bases, with 24 bases left between them. The CDR3 is 14 residues long. Germline lookup yields CDR1 MDHEN and CDR2 SYDVKM. Here the CDR3 reads CASSDPHQGGVGYF. As DNA, the CDR3 is TGTGCCAGCAGCGACCCTCATCAGGGGGGCGTCGGGTACTTC.

The chain uses TRBV21-1 and TRBJ2-5; the table's D call, TRBD2, has no DNA check behind it. TRBV21-1 constitutes a pseudogene. The CDR3 has 18 residues. The CDR3 bases are TGTGCCAGCAGCAAAGTTCCTAGCGGGAGTCGGGGATTAGAGACCCAGTACTTC. Encoded protein: CASSKVPSGSRGLETQYF.

This chain uses TRBV27 with TRBJ2-7; D gene unclear. CDR1 is MNHEY and CDR2 is SMNVEV in the germline V gene (reference sequence). V gave up 5 bases and J gave up 4 bases, with 21 bases separating them. This CDR3 has 16 amino acids. DNA of the CDR3: TGTGCCAGCAGTCCATCGACGGTCCGGGTGAAGTACGAGCAGTACTTC. Residues: CASSPSTVRVKYEQYF.

V usage is TRBV18 and J usage is TRBJ1-6, with D uncertain. The CDR3 spans 14 residues. Germline V gene sequence: CDR1 KGHSH, CDR2 LQKENI. Trimming left V 2 bases short and J 1 base short, with 3 bases between. CDR3 sequence (DNA): TGTGCCAGCTCACCAGAGTCCTATAATTCACCCCTCCACTTT. Its protein product is CASSPESYNSPLHF.

The chain links TRBV15 to TRBJ2-1, with 14 bases identical to TRBD2. With 8 bases clipped from V and 1 base from J, the junction kept 4 bases outside the gene matches. This CDR3 region has 16 residues. CDR1 is LNHNV and CDR2 is YYDKDF in the germline V gene (reference sequence). The CDR3 protein is CATHGTSGGSYNEQFF. CDR3 DNA: TGTGCCACCCATGGGACTAGCGGGGGATCCTACAATGAGCAGTTCTTC.

The rearrangement uses TRBV15 and TRBJ1-4; weak D call: TRBD1 (6 bases). Trimming pared 4 bases from V and 7 bases from J, leaving 10 bases between. Germline V gene sequence: CDR1 LNHNV, CDR2 YYDKDF (reference sequence). This CDR3 contains 13 residues. The CDR3 loop is CATSTWTAEKLFF. The CDR3 DNA sequence: TGTGCCACCAGCACATGGACAGCTGAAAAACTGTTTTTT.